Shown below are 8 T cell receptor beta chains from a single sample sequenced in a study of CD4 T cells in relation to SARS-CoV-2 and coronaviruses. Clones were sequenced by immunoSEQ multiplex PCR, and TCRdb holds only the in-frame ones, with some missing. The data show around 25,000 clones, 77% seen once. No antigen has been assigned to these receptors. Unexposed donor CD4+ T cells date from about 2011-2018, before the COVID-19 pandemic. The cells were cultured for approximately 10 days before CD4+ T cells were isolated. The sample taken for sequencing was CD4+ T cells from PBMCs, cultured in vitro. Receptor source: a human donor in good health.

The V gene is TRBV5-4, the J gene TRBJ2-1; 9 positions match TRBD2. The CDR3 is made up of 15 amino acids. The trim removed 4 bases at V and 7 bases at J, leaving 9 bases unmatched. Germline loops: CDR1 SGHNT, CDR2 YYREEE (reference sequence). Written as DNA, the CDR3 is TGTGCCAGCAGCGCGGCGGGGGGGCGGGGAAATGAGCAGTTCTTC. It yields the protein CASSAAGGRGNEQFF. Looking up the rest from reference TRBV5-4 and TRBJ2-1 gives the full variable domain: ETGVTQSPTHLIKTRGQQVTLRCSSQSGHNTVSWYQQALGQGPQFIFQYYREEENGRGNFPPRFSGLQFPNYSSELNVNALELDDSALYLCASSAAGGRGNEQFFGPGTRLTVL.

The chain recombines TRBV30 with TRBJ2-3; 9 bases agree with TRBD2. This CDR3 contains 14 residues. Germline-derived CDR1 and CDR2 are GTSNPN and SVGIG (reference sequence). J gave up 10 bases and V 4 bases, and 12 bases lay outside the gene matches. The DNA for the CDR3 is TGTGCCTGGACTGGGACTAGCCTCCCCGGGGCGCAGTATTTT. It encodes CAWTGTSLPGAQYF. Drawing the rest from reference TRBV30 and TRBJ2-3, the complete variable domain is SQTIHQWPATLVQPVGSPLSLECTVEGTSNPNLYWYRQAAGRGLQLLFYSVGIGQISSEVPQNLSASRPQDRQFILSSKKLLLSDSGFYLCAWTGTSLPGAQYFGPGTRLTVL.

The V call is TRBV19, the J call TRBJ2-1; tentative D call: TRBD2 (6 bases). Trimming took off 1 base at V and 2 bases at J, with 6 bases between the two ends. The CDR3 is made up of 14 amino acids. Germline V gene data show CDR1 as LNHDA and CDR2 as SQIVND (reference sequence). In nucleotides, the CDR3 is TGTGCCAGTAGTATAGCTAGCGCCTACAATGAGCAGTTCTTC. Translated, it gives CASSIASAYNEQFF.

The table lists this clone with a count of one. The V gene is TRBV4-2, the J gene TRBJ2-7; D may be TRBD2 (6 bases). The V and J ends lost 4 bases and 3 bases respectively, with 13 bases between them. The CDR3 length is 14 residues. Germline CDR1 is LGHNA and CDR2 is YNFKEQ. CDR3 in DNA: TGTGCCAGCAGCCCGACTAGACGGAACTACGAGCAGTACTTC. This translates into CASSPTRRNYEQYF.

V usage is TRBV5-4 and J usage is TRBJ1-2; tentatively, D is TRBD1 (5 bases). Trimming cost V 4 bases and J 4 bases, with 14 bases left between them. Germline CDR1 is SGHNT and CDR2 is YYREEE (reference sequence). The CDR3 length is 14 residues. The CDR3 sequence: CASSPPTDPYGYTF. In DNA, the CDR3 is TGTGCCAGCAGCCCTCCGACAGACCCCTATGGCTACACCTTC. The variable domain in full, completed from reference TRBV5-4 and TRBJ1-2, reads ETGVTQSPTHLIKTRGQQVTLRCSSQSGHNTVSWYQQALGQGPQFIFQYYREEENGRGNFPPRFSGLQFPNYSSELNVNALELDDSALYLCASSPPTDPYGYTFGSGTRLTVV.

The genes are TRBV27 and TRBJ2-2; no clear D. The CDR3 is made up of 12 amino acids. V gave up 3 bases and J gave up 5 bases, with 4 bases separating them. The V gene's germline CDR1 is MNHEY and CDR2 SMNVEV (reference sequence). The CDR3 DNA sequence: TGTGCCAGCAGTTTTGTGACCGGGGAGCTGTTTTTT. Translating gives CASSFVTGELFF.

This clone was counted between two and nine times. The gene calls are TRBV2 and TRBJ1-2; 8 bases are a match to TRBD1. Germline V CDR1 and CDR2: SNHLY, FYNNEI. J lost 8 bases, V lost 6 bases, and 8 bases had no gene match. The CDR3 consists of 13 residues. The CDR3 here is CASRATGGGGYTF. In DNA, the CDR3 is TGTGCCAGCAGAGCTACAGGGGGAGGCGGCTACACCTTC.

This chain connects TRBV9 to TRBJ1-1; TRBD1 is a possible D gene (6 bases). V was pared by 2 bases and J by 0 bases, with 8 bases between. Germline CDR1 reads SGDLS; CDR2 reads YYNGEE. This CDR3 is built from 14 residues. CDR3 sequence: CASSVGQLNTEAFF. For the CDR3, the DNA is TGTGCCAGCAGCGTTGGACAGCTGAACACTGAAGCTTTCTTT.